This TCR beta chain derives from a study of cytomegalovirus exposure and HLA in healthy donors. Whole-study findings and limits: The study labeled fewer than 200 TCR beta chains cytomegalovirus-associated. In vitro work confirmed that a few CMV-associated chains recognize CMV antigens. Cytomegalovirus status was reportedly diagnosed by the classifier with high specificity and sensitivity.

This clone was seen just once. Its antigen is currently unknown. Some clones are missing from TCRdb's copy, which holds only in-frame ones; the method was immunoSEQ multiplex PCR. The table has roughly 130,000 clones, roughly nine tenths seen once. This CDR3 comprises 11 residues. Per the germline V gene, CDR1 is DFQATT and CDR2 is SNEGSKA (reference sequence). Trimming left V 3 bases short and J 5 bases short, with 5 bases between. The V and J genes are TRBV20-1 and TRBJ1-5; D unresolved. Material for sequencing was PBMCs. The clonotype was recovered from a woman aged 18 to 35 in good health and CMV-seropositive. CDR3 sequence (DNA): TGCAGTGCTAGTGAGGATCAGCCCCAGCATTTT. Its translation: CSASEDQPQHF.